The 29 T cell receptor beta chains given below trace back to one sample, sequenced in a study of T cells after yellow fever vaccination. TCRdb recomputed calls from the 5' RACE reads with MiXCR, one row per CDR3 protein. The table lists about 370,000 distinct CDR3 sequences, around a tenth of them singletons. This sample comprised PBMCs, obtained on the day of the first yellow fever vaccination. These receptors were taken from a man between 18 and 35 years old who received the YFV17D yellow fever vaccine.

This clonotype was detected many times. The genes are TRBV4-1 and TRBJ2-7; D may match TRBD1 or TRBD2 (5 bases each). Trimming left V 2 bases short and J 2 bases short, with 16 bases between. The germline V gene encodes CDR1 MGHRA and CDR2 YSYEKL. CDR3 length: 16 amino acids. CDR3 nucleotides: TGCGCCAGCAGCCAAACCCCCCTCCGGGACCCCTACGAGCAGTACTTC. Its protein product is CASSQTPLRDPYEQYF.

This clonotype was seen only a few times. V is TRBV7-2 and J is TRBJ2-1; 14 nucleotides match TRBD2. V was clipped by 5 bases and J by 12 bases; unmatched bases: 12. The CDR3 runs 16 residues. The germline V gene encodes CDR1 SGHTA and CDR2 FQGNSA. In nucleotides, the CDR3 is TGTGCCAGCAGCCCCAGTGTGACTAGCGGGGGGGGAGGGCAGTTCTTC. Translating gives CASSPSVTSGGGGQFF.

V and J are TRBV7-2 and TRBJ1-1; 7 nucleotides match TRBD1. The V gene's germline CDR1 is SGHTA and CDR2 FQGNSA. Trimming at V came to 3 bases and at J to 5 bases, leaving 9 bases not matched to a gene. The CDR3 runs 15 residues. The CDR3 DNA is TGTGCCAGCAGCTTTTACAGGGGCGTTTTAACTGAAGCTTTCTTT. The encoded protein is CASSFYRGVLTEAFF.

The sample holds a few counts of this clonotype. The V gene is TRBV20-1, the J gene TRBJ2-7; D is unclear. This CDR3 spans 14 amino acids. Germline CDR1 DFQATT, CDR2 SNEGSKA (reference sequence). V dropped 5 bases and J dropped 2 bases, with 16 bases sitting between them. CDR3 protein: CSAPRERYPYEQYF. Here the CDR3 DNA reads TGCAGTGCTCCTCGTGAGCGTTACCCCTACGAGCAGTACTTC.

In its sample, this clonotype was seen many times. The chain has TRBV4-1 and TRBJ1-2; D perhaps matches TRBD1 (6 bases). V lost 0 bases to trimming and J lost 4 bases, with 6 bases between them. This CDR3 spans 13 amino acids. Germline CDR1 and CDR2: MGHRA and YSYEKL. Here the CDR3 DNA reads TGCGCCAGCAGCCAAGACAGGGGCTATGGCTACACCTTC. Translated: CASSQDRGYGYTF.

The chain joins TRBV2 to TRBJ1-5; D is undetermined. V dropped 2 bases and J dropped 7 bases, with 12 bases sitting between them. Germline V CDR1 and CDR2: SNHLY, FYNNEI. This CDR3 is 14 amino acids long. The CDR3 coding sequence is TGTGCCAGCAGTGAAATCGGGCGTCAACAGCCCCAGCATTTT. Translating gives CASSEIGRQQPQHF.

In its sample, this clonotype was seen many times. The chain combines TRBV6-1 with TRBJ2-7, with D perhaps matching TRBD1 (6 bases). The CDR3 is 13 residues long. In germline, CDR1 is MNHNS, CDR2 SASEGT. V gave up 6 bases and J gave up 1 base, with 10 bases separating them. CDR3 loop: CASRQTGSYEQYV. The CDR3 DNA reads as TGTGCCAGCAGGCAAACAGGGTCCTACGAGCAGTACGTC.

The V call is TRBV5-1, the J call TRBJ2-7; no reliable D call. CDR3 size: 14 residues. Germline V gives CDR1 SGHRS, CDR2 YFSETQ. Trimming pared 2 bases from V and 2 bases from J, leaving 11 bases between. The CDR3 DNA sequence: TGCGCCAGCAGCTTATGGCAGCCAACCTACGAGCAGTACTTC. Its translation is CASSLWQPTYEQYF.

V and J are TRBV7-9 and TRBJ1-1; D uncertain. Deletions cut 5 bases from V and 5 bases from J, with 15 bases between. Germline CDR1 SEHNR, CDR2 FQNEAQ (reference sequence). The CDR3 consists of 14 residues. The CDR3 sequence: CASSPRVRGTEAFF. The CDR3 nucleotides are TGTGCCAGCAGCCCGAGGGTCCGAGGGACTGAAGCTTTCTTT.

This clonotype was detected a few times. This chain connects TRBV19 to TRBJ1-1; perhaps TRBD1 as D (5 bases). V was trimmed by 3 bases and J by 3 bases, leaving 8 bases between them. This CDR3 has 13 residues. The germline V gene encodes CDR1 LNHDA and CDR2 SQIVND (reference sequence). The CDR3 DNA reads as TGTGCCAGTAGTATCGGGGGACACACTGAAGCTTTCTTT. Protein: CASSIGGHTEAFF.

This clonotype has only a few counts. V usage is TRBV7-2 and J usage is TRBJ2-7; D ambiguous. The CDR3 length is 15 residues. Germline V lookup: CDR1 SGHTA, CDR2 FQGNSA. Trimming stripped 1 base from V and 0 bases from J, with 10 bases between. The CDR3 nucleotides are TGTGCCAGCAGCTTAGGCCGACGAGCCTCCTACGAGCAGTACTTC. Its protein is CASSLGRRASYEQYF.

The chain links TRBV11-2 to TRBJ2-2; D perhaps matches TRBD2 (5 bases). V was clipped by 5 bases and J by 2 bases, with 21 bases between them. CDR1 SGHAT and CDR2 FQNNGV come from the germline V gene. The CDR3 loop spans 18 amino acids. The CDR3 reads CASSEQSPIRGNTGELFF. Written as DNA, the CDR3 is TGTGCCAGCAGCGAACAGTCCCCCATCCGGGGTAACACCGGGGAGCTGTTTTTT.

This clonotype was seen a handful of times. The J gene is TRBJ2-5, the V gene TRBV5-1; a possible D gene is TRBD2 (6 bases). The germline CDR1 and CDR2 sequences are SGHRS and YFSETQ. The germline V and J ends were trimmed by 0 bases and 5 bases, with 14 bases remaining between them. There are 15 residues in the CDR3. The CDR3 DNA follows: TGCGCCAGCAGCTTGGCCGCGGGGCCCTTGGAGACCCAGTACTTC. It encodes CASSLAAGPLETQYF. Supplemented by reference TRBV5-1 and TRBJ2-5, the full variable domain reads KAGVTQTPRYLIKTRGQQVTLSCSPISGHRSVSWYQQTPGQGLQFLFEYFSETQRNKGNFPGRFSGRQFSNSRSEMNVSTLELGDSALYLCASSLAAGPLETQYFGPGTRLLVL.

Here the CDR3 reads CASSYVQGPYEQYF. The CDR3 DNA sequence: TGTGCCAGCAGCTACGTACAGGGGCCCTACGAGCAGTACTTC. V gene TRBV7-9 combines with J gene TRBJ2-7; 7 nucleotides match TRBD1. Germline V CDR1 and CDR2: SEHNR, FQNEAQ (reference sequence). The CDR3 spans 14 residues. Trimming cost V 4 bases and J 2 bases; bases outside gene matches: 5.

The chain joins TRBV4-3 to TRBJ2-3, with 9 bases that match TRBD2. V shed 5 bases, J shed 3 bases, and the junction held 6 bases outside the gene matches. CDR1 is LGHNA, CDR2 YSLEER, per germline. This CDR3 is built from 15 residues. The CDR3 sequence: CASSYIAGETDTQYF. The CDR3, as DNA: TGCGCCAGCAGCTACATAGCGGGAGAGACAGATACGCAGTATTTT.

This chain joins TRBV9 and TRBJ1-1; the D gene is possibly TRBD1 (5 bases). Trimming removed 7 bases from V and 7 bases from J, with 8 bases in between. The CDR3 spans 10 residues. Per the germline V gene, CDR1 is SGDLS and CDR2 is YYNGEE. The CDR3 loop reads CASGAGEAFF. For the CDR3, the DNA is TGTGCCAGCGGGGCAGGTGAAGCTTTCTTT.

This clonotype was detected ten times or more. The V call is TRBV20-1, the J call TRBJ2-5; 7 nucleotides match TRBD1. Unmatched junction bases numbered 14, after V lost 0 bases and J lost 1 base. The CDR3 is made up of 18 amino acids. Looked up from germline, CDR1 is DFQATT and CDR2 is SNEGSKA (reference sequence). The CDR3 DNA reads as TGCAGTGCTAGAGATACCCTAGGCACAGGGGCGCTCCAAGAGACCCAGTACTTC. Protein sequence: CSARDTLGTGALQETQYF.

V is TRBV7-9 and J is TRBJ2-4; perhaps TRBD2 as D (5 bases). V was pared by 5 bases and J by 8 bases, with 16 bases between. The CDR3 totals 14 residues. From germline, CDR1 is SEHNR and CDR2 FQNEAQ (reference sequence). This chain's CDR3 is CASSGVEGEYIQYF. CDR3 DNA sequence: TGTGCCAGCAGCGGAGTCGAGGGCGAATACATTCAGTACTTC. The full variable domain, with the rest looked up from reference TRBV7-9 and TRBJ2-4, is DTGVSQNPRHKITKRGQNVTFRCDPISEHNRLYWYRQTLGQGPEFLTYFQNEAQLEKSRLLSDRFSAERPKGSFSTLEIQRTEQGDSAMYLCASSGVEGEYIQYFGAGTRLSVL.

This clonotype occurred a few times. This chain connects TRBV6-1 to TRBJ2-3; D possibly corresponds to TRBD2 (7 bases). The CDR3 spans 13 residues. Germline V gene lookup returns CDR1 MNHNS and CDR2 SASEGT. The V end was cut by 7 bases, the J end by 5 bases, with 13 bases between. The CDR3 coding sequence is TGTGCCAGCACGCAGAGGGGGGGAGATACGCAGTATTTT. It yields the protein CASTQRGGDTQYF.

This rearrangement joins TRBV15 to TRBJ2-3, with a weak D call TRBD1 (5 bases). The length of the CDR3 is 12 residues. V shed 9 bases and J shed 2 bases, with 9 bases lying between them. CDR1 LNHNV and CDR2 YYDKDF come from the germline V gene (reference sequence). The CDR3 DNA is TGTGCCACAGGCAGGGACACAGATACGCAGTATTTT. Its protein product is CATGRDTDTQYF.

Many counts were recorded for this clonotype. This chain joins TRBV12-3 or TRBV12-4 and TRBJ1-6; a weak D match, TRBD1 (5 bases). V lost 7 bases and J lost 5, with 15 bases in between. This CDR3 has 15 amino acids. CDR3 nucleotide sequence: TGTGCCAGCACCCCGGCGGGGGGTAATAATTCACCCCTCCACTTT. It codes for CASTPAGGNNSPLHF.

The CDR3 sequence: CASSDLRGNTEAFF. The CDR3 DNA is TGTGCCAGCAGCGACCTAAGGGGGAACACTGAAGCTTTCTTT. The chain has TRBV3-1 and TRBJ1-1, with D tentatively TRBD1 (5 bases). Germline CDR1 LGHDT, CDR2 YNNKEL (reference sequence). V dropped 5 bases and J dropped 1 base, with 11 bases sitting between them. The CDR3 sequence is 14 residues long.

CDR3 sequence: CSPVMGQGGQEQFF. The CDR3 nucleotides read TGCAGTCCAGTTATGGGACAGGGGGGTCAGGAGCAGTTCTTC. The chain recombines TRBV20-1 with TRBJ2-1, with 11 bases aligning to TRBD1. CDR1 is DFQATT, CDR2 SNEGSKA, per germline (reference sequence). The CDR3 spans 14 residues. The V and J ends lost 8 bases and 10 bases, in that order; junction bases with no gene match: 13.

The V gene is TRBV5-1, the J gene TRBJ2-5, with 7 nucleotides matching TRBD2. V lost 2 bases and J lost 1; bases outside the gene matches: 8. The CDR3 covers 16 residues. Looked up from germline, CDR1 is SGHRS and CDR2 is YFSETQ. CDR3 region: CASSFGIAGSQETQYF. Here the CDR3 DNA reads TGCGCCAGCAGCTTTGGGATAGCGGGCTCCCAAGAGACCCAGTACTTC.

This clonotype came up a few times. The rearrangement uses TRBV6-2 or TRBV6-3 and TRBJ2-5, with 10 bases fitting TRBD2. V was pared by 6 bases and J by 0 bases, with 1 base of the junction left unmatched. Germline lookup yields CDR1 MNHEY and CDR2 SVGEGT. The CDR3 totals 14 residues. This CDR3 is CASRTSGYQETQYF. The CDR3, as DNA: TGTGCCAGCAGGACTAGCGGGTACCAAGAGACCCAGTACTTC.

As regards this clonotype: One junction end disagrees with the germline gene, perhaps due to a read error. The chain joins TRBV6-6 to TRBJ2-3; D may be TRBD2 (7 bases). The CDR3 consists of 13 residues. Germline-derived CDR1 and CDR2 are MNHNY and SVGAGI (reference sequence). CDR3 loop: CASSRGDTDTRYF. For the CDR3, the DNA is TGTGCCAGCAGCCGGGGGGACACAGATACGCGGTATTTT.

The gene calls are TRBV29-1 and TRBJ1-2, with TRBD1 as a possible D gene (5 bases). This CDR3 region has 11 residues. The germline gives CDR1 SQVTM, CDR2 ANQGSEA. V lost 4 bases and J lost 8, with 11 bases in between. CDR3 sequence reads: CSVARQRGYTF. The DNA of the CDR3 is TGCAGCGTTGCAAGACAGCGGGGCTACACCTTC. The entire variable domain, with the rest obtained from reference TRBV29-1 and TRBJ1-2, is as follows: SAVISQKPSRDICQRGTSLTIQCQVDSQVTMMFWYRQQPGQSLTLIATANQGSEATYESGFVIDKFPISRPNLTFSTLTVSNMSPEDSSIYLCSVARQRGYTFGSGTRLTVV.

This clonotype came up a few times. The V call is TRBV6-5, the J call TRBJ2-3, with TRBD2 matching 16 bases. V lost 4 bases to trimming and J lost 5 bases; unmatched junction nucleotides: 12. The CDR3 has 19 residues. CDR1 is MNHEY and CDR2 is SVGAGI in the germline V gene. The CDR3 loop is CASSSTSGLAGGQRDTQYF. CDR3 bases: TGTGCCAGCAGTTCCACATCGGGACTAGCGGGGGGGCAGAGAGATACGCAGTATTTT.

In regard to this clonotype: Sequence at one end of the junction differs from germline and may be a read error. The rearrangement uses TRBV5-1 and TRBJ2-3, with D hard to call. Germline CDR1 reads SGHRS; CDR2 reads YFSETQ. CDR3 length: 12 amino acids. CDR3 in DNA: TGCCCCAGCAGCTTGTTCACAGATACGCAGTATTTT. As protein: CPSSLFTDTQYF.